This TCR beta chain was profiled in a study of type 1 and type 2 diabetes patients. The germline V and J ends were trimmed by 8 bases and 2 bases, with 12 bases remaining between them. Germline V lookup: CDR1 SQVTM, CDR2 ANQGSEA. CDR3 length: 12 residues. PCR was run on genomic DNA. A primer set of 30 forward and 13 reverse primers amplified the CDR3. TCRdb analysed the multiplex PCR reads with MiXCR anew, one entry per CDR3 protein. The sample includes approximately 260,000 distinct CDR3 sequences, around 50% of them seen just once. The chain recombines TRBV29-1 with TRBJ2-5; D perhaps matches TRBD1 (5 bases). This receptor was taken from a young man with type 2 diabetes. The sequencing input was peripheral blood mononuclear cells (PBMCs). CDR3 sequence reads: CSSQALQETQYF. The CDR3 coding sequence is TGCAGCTCACAGGCGCTGCAAGAGACCCAGTACTTC. The full variable domain, completed using reference TRBV29-1 and TRBJ2-5, is SAVISQKPSRDICQRGTSLTIQCQVDSQVTMMFWYRQQPGQSLTLIATANQGSEATYESGFVIDKFPISRPNLTFSTLTVSNMSPEDSSIYLCSSQALQETQYFGPGTRLLVL.